Presented here are 7 T cell receptor delta chains from one specimen sequenced in a study of gamma-delta chains in newborns, infants, children. TCRdb reanalysed the reads with CATT. The table lists 4,000 to 6,000 delta-chain clones, over 3% of them singletons. The sequenced material came from blood. These receptors originate from a child who was a newborn, infant or young child, either healthy, febrile or measles-vaccinated (not recorded which).

Notes on this clone: Other DNA sequences of this sample code for an identical CDR3. This sequence joins TRDV2 and TRDJ3, with 12 bases lining up with TRDD3. The CDR3 length is 19 residues. The germline V gene has CDR1 GEAIGNYY and CDR2 EKD. V lost 0 bases to trimming and J lost 0 bases; unmatched junction nucleotides: 2. The CDR3 nucleotides read TGTGCCTGTGACACCGGCTGGGGGATACGCTCCTGGGACACCCGACAGATGTTTTTC. Amino acid sequence: CACDTGWGIRSWDTRQMFF.

On this clone itself: One end of the junction does not line up with germline, which may come from a read error. The rearrangement uses TRDV2 and TRDJ3, with TRDD3 identical over 13 bases. The CDR3 is 20 residues long. The germline V gene has CDR1 GEAIGNYY and CDR2 EKD. The CDR3 nucleotides are TGTGCCTGTGACACCGTCACTGGGGGATACGCGACGTGGGACGCCCGACAGATGTTTTTC. Translation gives CACDTVTGGYATWDARQMFF.

This clone has only a few counts. This chain uses TRDV2 with TRDJ1, with D possibly matching TRDD3 (5 bases). Germline V lookup: CDR1 GEAIGNYY, CDR2 EKD. V was cut by 0 bases and J by 0 bases, with 10 bases left in between. This CDR3 region has 15 residues. The CDR3 protein is CACDTVGPYTDKLIF. The CDR3 DNA is TGTGCCTGTGACACCGTGGGGCCTTACACCGATAAACTCATCTTT.

In its sample, this clone was seen a few times. The V call is TRDV2, the J call TRDJ2; D might be TRDD3 (6 bases). This CDR3 region has 14 residues. Trimming left V 5 bases short and J 2 bases short, with 11 bases between. Germline values: CDR1 GEAIGNYY, CDR2 EKD. CDR3 in DNA: TGTGCCTGTGCCCCTTGGGGGTTGACAGCACAACTCTTCTTT. Amino acid sequence: CACAPWGLTAQLFF.

This clone was detected a few times. The chain links TRDV1 to TRDJ1; 9 bases are shared with TRDD2. There are 22 residues in the CDR3. Germline V gene sequence: CDR1 TSWWSYY, CDR2 QGS. The junction had 24 bases not matched to a gene; V was cut back by 4 bases and J by 0 bases. The CDR3 bases are TGTGCTCTTGGGGCCGGGGGCCTTCCTACATTGACTGGGGATCGCTACACCGATAAACTCATCTTT. Protein sequence: CALGAGGLPTLTGDRYTDKLIF.

This clone was counted only a few times. The genes are TRDV2 and TRDJ3; a weak D match, TRDD3 (6 bases). The CDR3 runs 19 residues. Trimming left V 0 bases short and J 0 bases short, with 14 bases between. Germline CDR1 and CDR2: GEAIGNYY and EKD. CDR3 nucleotides: TGTGCCTGTGACACCGTGGGGATCATGGACTCCTGGGACACCCGACAGATGTTTTTC. It yields the protein CACDTVGIMDSWDTRQMFF.

The gene calls are TRDV2 and TRDJ3; 8 nucleotides match TRDD3. V was clipped by 1 base and J by 0 bases; unmatched bases: 4. This CDR3 is 18 amino acids long. CDR1 is GEAIGNYY and CDR2 is EKD in the germline V gene. The CDR3 DNA is TGTGCCTGTGACACACTGGGGGGATACTCCTGGGACACCCGACAGATGTTTTTC. Amino acids: CACDTLGGYSWDTRQMFF.